One TCR beta chain is described in this entry. Antigen specificity is unknown. Mismatch with germline at one junction end may stem from a read error. The germline CDR1 and CDR2 sequences are SGHRS and YFSETQ. The CDR3 totals 13 residues. This specimen comes from a study of blood T cells in healthy people across ages. Combining a sample-barcoded 5' primer with a J-beta primer mix, a second PCR ran for roughly 6 to 11 cycles. TCRdb fed the 5' RACE reads into MiXCR, producing one record per CDR3 protein. This sample has around 1,700,000 distinct CDR3 sequences, with 28% found just once. Study-level results: Naive and antigen-experienced cells could not be conclusively compared, given unsorted PBMCs.

Every sample yielded at least 6.5 million isolated PBMCs. RNA extraction gave at least 5.5 micrograms of total RNA per sample. The sequence derives from a woman under 40 in good health. Input material: blood. This chain links TRBV5-1 with TRBJ1-2; the D is unclear. For the CDR3, the DNA is TGCGCCAGATCTTCAGCCACTAACTATGACTACACCTTC. Translating it yields CARSSATNYDYTF.